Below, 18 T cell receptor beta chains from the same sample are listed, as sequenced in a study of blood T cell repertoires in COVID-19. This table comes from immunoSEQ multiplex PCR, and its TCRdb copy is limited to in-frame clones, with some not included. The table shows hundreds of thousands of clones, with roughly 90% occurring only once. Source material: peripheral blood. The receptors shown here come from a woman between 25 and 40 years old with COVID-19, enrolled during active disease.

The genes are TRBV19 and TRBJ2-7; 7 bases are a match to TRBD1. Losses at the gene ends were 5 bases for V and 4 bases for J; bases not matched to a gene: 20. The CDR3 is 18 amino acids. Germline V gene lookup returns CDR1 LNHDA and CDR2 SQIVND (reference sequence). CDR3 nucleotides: TGTGCCAGTAGTCCTGGTCGACAGGGTGAGAACTCCTTTTACGAGCAGTACTTC. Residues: CASSPGRQGENSFYEQYF.

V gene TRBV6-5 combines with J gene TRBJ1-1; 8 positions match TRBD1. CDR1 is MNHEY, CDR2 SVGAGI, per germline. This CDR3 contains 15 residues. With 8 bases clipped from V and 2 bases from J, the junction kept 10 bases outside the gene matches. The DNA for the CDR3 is TGTGCCAGCGGGGGGGCCAGGGGGCAAAACACTGAAGCTTTCTTT. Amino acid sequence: CASGGARGQNTEAFF.

The CDR3 DNA reads as TGTGCCAGCAGCTTGGGGACTAGCGGGGCCGAATTCACCGGGGAGCTGTTTTTT. The encoded protein is CASSLGTSGAEFTGELFF. The J gene is TRBJ2-2, the V gene TRBV5-6, with TRBD2 identical over 12 bases. The V gene end was trimmed by 0 bases and the J gene end by 4 bases; junction bases not matched to a gene: 7. This CDR3 contains 18 residues. Germline V gene data show CDR1 as SGHDT and CDR2 as YYEEEE.

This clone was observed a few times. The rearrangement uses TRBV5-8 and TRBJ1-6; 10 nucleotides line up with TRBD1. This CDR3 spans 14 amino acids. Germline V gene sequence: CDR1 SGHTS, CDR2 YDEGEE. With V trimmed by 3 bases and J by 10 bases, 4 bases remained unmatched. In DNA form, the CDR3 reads TGTGCCAGCAGCTGGGGGACAGGGGACTCACCCCTCCACTTT. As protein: CASSWGTGDSPLHF.

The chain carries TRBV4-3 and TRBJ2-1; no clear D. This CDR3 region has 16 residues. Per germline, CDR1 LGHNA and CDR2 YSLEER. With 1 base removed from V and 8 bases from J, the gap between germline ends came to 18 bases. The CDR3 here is CASSQVNGAGWDEQFF. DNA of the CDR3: TGCGCCAGCAGCCAAGTTAACGGAGCTGGGTGGGATGAGCAGTTCTTC.

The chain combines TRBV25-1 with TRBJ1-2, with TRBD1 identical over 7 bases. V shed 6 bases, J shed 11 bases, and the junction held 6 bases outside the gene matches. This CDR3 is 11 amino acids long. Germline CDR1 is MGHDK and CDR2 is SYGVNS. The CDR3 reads CASRTGAEYTF. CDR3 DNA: TGTGCCAGCAGAACAGGGGCCGAATACACCTTC.

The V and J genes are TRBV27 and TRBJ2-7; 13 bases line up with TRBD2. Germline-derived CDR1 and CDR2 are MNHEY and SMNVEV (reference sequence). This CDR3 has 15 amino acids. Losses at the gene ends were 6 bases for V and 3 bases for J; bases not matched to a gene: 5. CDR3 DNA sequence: TGTGCCAGCAGCCCAACTAGCGGGAGGGTCTACGAGCAGTACGTC. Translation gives CASSPTSGRVYEQYV.

The chain's CDR3 is CASSNRTSRYEQYV. The CDR3 DNA is TGTGCCAGCAGCAACCGGACTAGCCGGTACGAGCAGTACGTC. V and J are TRBV21-1 and TRBJ2-7; TRBD2 is the table's D call, not checked against the DNA. TRBV21-1 is labeled a pseudogene. CDR3 length equals 14 residues.

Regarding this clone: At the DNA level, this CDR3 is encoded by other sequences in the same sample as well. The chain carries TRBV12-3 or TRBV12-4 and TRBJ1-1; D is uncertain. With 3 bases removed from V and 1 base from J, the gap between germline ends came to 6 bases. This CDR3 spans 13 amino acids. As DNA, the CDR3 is TGTGCCAGCAGTTTCGGAGGGAACACTGAAGCTTTCTTT. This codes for CASSFGGNTEAFF.

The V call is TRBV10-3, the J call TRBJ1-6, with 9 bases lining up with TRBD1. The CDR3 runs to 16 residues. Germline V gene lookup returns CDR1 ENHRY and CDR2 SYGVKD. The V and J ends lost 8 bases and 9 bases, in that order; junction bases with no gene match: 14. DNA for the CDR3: TGTGCCATCGGGGGCACCCGGGACAGGGTTTCTTCACCCCTCCACTTT. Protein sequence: CAIGGTRDRVSSPLHF.

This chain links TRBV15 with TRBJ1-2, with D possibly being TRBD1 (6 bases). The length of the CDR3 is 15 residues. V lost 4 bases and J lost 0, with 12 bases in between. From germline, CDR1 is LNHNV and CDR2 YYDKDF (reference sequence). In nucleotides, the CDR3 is TGTGCCACCAGCAAGTCAGGGGACCCTAACTATGGCTACACCTTC. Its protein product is CATSKSGDPNYGYTF.

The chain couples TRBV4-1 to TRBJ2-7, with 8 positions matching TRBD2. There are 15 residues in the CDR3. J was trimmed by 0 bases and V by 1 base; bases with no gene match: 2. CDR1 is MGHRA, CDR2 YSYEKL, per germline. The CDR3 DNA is TGCGCCAGCAGCCAAGTTGCGGGGGGCTCCTACGAGCAGTACTTC. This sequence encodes CASSQVAGGSYEQYF.

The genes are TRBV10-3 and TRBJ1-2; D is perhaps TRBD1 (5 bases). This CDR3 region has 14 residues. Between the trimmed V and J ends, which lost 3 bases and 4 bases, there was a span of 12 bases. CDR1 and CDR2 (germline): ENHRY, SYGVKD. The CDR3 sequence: CAISDRDLGYGYTF. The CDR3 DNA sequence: TGTGCCATCAGTGATCGGGACTTGGGCTATGGCTACACCTTC.

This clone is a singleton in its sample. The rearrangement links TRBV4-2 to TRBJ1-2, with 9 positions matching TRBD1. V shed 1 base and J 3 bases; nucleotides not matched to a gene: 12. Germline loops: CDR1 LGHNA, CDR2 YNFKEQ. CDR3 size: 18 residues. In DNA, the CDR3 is TGTGCCAGCAGCCAAGCCCGGACAGGGGAGGCGGACTACTATGGCTACACCTTC. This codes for CASSQARTGEADYYGYTF.

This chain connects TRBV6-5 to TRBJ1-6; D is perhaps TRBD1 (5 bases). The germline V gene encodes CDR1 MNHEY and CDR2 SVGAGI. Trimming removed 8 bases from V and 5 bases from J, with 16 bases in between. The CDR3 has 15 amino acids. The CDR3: CASGTRQSHNSPLHF. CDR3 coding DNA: TGTGCCAGCGGAACGAGACAGTCTCATAATTCACCCCTCCACTTT.

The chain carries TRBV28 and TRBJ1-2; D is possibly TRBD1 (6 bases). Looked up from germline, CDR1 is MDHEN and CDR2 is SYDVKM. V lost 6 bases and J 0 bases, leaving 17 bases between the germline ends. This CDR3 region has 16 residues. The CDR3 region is CASSRQNRVSNYGYTF. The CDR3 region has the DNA TGTGCCAGCAGCCGACAGAACAGGGTATCTAACTATGGCTACACCTTC.

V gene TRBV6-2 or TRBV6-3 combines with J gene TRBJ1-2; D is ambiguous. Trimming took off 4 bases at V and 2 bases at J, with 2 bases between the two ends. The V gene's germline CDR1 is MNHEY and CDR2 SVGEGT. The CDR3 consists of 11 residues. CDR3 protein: CASSSNYGYTF. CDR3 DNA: TGTGCCAGCAGTTCAAACTATGGCTACACCTTC.

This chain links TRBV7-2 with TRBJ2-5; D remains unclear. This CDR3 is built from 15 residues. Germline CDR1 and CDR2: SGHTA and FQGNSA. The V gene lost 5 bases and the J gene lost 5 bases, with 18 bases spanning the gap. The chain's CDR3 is CASSPTPSTLETQYF. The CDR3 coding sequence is TGTGCCAGCAGCCCCACCCCAAGCACCCTGGAGACCCAGTACTTC.